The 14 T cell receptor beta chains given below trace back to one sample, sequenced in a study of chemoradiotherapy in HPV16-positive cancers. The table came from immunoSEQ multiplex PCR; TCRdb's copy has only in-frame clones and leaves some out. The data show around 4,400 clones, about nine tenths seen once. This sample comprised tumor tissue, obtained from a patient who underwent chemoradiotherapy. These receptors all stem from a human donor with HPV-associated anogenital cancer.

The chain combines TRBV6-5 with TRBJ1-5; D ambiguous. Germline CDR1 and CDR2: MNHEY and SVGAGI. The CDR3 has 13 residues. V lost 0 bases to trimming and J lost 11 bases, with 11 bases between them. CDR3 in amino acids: CASSYSKDQAQHF. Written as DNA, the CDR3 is TGTGCCAGCAGTTACTCGAAGGACCAAGCCCAGCATTTT.

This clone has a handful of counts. The DNA of the CDR3 is TGTGCCAGCAGCCTTCCGACAGGGGCCACTGAAGCTTTCTTT. Its protein is CASSLPTGATEAFF. The chain combines TRBV7-2 with TRBJ1-1; 8 bases align to TRBD1. The CDR3 has 14 amino acids. In germline, CDR1 is SGHTA, CDR2 FQGNSA. After removal of 5 bases from V and 4 bases from J, the junction contained 6 bases not matched to a gene.

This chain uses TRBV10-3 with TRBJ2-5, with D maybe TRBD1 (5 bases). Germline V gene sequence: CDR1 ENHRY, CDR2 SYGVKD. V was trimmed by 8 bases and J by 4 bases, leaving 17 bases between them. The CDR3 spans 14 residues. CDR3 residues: CAIARQGLSETQYF. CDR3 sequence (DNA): TGTGCCATCGCGCGGCAGGGCTTATCAGAGACCCAGTACTTC.

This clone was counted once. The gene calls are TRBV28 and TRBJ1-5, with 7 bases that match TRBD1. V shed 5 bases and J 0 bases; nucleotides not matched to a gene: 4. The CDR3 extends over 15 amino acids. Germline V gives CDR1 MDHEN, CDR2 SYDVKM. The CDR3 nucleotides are TGTGCCAGCAGTCAGGGGGTTTATAGCAATCAGCCCCAGCATTTT. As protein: CASSQGVYSNQPQHF.

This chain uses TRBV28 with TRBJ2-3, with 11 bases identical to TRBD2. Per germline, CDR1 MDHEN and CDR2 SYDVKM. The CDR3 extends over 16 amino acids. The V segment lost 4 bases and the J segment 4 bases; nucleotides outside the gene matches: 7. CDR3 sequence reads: CASSSIAGGQSDTQYF. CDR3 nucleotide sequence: TGTGCCAGCAGTTCAATAGCGGGAGGGCAATCAGATACGCAGTATTTT.

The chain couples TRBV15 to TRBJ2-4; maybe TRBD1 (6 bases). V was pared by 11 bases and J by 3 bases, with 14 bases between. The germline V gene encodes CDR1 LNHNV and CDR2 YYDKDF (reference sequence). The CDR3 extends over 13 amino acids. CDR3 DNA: TGTGCCTCAGGCCGGGACATCAAAAACATTCAGTACTTC. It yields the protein CASGRDIKNIQYF.

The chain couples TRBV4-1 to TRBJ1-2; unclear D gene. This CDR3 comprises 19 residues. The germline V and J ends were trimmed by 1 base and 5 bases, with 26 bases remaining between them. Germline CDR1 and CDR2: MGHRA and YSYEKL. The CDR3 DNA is TGCGCCAGCAGCCAAGCCGAGGGCAGAGCAGACACGATTGGATATGGCTACACCTTC. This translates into CASSQAEGRADTIGYGYTF.

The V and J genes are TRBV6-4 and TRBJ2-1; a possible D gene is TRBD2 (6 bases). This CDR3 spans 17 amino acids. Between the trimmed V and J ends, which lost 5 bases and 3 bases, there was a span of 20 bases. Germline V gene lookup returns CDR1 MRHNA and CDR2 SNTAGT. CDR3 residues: CASSFSGGGASYNEQFF. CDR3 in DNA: TGTGCCAGCAGTTTCTCGGGCGGCGGGGCGAGCTACAATGAGCAGTTCTTC.

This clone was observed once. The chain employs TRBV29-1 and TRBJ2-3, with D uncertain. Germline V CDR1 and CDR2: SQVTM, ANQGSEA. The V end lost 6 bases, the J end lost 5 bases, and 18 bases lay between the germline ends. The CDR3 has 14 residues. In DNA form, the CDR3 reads TGCAGCGTCCCAGGTGACCCCCTCGTAGATACGCAGTATTTT. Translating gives CSVPGDPLVDTQYF.

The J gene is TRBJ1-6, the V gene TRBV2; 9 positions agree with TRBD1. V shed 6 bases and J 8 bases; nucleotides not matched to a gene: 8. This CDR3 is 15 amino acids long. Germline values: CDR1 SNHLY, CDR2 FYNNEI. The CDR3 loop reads CASSAMGQGDSPLHF. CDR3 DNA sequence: TGTGCCAGCAGCGCCATGGGACAGGGTGATTCACCCCTCCACTTT.

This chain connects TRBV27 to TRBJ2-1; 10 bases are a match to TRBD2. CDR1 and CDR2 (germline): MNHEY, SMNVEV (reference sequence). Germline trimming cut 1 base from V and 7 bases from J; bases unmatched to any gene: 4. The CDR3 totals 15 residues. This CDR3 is CASSLYASGRNEQFF. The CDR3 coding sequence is TGTGCCAGCAGTTTATACGCTAGCGGGAGAAATGAGCAGTTCTTC.

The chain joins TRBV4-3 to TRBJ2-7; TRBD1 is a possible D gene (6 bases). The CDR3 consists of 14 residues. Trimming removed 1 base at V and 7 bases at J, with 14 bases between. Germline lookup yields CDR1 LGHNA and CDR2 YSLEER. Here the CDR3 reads CASSQVLGAPEQYF. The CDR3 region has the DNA TGCGCCAGCAGCCAAGTGTTGGGGGCGCCTGAGCAGTACTTC.

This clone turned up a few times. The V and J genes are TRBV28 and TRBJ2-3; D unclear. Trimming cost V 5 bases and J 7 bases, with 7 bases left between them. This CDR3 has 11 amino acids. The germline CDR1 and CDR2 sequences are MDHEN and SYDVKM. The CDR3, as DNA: TGTGCCAGCAGTCCCGCGAATACGCAGTATTTT. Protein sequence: CASSPANTQYF.

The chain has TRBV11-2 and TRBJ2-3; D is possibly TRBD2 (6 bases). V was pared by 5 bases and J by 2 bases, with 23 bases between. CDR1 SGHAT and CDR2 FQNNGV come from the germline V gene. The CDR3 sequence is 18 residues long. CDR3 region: CASSPDNTGSGLTDTQYF. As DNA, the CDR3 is TGTGCCAGCAGCCCCGATAATACCGGGTCGGGACTCACAGATACGCAGTATTTT.